A selection of T cell receptor beta chains follows, all from one sample in a study of Graves' ophthalmopathy and Graves' hyperthyroidism. TCRdb recomputed calls from the multiplex PCR reads with MiXCR, one row per CDR3 protein. The sample consists of hundreds of thousands of distinct CDR3 sequences, 40% to 50% of them appearing once. Sequences were obtained from peripheral blood. The receptors here all came from an adult man with Graves' ophthalmopathy. The CDR3 runs from the conserved cysteine through the conserved F or W. D genes are given only for firm matches. Size tells how often a clone was seen (once, few, many) or the class of an expanded clone, and some rows leave it out.

clone_size	cdr3_length	v_call	j_call	d_call	cdr3_aa	cdr3_nt
NA	14	TRBV15	TRBJ2-7	NA	CATSERGTGYEQYF	TGTGCCACCAGCGAAAGGGGCACGGGGTACGAGCAGTACTTC
NA	14	TRBV7-9	TRBJ1-1	NA	CASSLQGTDTEAFF	TGTGCCAGCAGCTTGCAGGGGACGGACACTGAAGCTTTCTTT
NA	14	TRBV14	TRBJ1-1	NA	CASSPYRVNTEAFF	TGTGCCAGCAGTCCTTACAGGGTGAACACTGAAGCTTTCTTT
many	14	TRBV29-1	TRBJ1-3	NA	CSVEDHGFGNTIYF	TGCAGCGTTGAAGATCACGGATTCGGAAACACCATATATTTT
many	13	TRBV10-3	TRBJ2-7	TRBD1	CAISDGQGYEQYF	TGTGCCATCAGTGATGGACAGGGTTACGAGCAGTACTTC
NA	15	TRBV19	TRBJ2-5	NA	CASSSLRDKQETQYF	TGTGCCAGTAGTTCCCTCCGGGACAAGCAAGAGACCCAGTACTTC
NA	15	TRBV9	TRBJ1-6	NA	CASSVEVGLRSPLHF	TGTGCCAGCAGCGTAGAAGTGGGGCTGCGGTCACCCCTCCACTTT
NA	14	TRBV27	TRBJ2-7	NA	CASSPTTGTYEQYF	TGTGCCAGCAGTCCCACGACGGGAACCTACGAGCAGTACTTC
NA	15	TRBV12-3/TRBV12-4	TRBJ2-5	TRBD2	CASSRTSGAGETQYF	TGTGCCAGCAGCAGGACTAGCGGTGCCGGGGAGACCCAGTACTTC
few	20	TRBV5-5	TRBJ2-7	TRBD1	CASSYDRAKLYPNLSYEQYF	TGTGCCAGCAGCTACGACAGGGCGAAACTCTACCCGAACCTCTCCTACGAGCAGTACTTC
NA	13	TRBV18	TRBJ1-2	NA	CASSVARNDGYTF	TGTGCCAGCTCGGTCGCACGGAACGACGGCTACACCTTC
NA	16	TRBV10-3	TRBJ2-7	TRBD1	CATWAGQGGSGYVQYF	TGTGCCACTTGGGCAGGACAGGGGGGATCGGGCTACGTGCAGTACTTC
few	13	TRBV20-1	TRBJ2-7	NA	CSARTASSYEQYF	TGCAGTGCTCGGACCGCTAGCTCCTACGAGCAGTACTTC
many	14	TRBV29-1	TRBJ2-5	TRBD2	CSVGLAGGRETQYF	TGCAGCGTTGGACTAGCGGGAGGGAGAGAGACCCAGTACTTC
NA	13	TRBV2	TRBJ2-5	NA	CANSENYKETQYF	TGTGCCAACAGTGAGAATTATAAAGAGACCCAGTACTTC
NA	17	TRBV7-8	TRBJ2-3	TRBD2	CASSLGAGGPSTDTQYF	TGTGCCAGCAGCTTGGGCGCGGGGGGGCCCAGCACAGATACGCAGTATTTT
NA	12	TRBV12-3/TRBV12-4	TRBJ1-1	NA	CASSLTATEAFF	TGTGCCAGCAGTTTGACAGCGACAGAAGCTTTCTTT
NA	15	TRBV20-1	TRBJ1-1	NA	CSARDPGRLNTEAFF	TGCAGTGCTAGAGATCCCGGCCGGCTGAACACTGAAGCTTTCTTT
few	14	TRBV25-1	TRBJ1-1	NA	CASSDYRSNTEAFF	TGTGCCAGCAGTGATTACAGGAGTAACACTGAAGCTTTCTTT
NA	14	TRBV5-8	TRBJ1-6	NA	CASSLEGYNSPLHF	TGTGCCAGCAGCTTGGAGGGCTATAATTCACCCCTCCACTTT
once	15	TRBV24-1	TRBJ1-2	TRBD1	CATSDAGTGFYGYTF	TGTGCCACCAGTGATGCCGGGACAGGGTTCTATGGCTACACCTTC
NA	13	TRBV11-2	TRBJ2-7	NA	CASSMSGVYEQYF	TGTGCCAGCAGCATGAGTGGAGTTTACGAGCAGTACTTC
few	16	TRBV2	TRBJ1-5	NA	CASSLVLTISNQPQHF	TGTGCCAGCAGCCTCGTCTTGACGATTAGCAATCAGCCCCAGCATTTT
many	15	TRBV15	TRBJ2-2	TRBD1	CATSREDRDTGELFF	TGTGCCACCAGCAGAGAGGACAGGGACACCGGGGAGCTGTTTTTT
NA	17	TRBV18	TRBJ2-7	TRBD2	CASSPTSQGGRSYEQYF	TGTGCCAGCTCACCGACTAGCCAGGGTGGTAGGTCCTACGAGCAGTACTTC
few	17	TRBV5-5	TRBJ2-7	TRBD2	CASSLSRTSGSSYEQYF	TGTGCCAGCAGCCTCTCACGGACTAGCGGGAGTTCCTACGAGCAGTACTTC
NA	15	TRBV11-1	TRBJ1-1	NA	CASSPKSGRNTEAFF	TGTGCCAGCAGCCCCAAATCCGGCCGGAACACTGAAGCTTTCTTT
NA	13	TRBV10-3	TRBJ1-1	TRBD1	CASSSRGLTEAFF	TGTGCCAGCAGTTCCAGGGGGCTCACTGAAGCTTTCTTT
NA	16	TRBV5-5	TRBJ2-5	TRBD2	CASSILAGGPQETQYF	TGTGCCAGCAGCATTTTAGCGGGAGGACCCCAAGAGACCCAGTACTTC
NA	14	TRBV4-1	TRBJ2-7	NA	CASSQPRSGNEQYF	TGCGCCAGCAGCCAACCGCGCTCTGGGAACGAGCAGTACTTC
NA	13	TRBV3-1	TRBJ2-5	NA	CASSQVPQETQYF	TGTGCCAGCAGCCAAGTTCCTCAAGAGACCCAGTACTTC
NA	14	TRBV25-1	TRBJ1-5	TRBD1	CASSEGGQHQPQHF	TGTGCCAGCAGTGAAGGGGGACAGCATCAGCCCCAGCATTTT
few	12	TRBV10-2	TRBJ2-7	NA	CASTEGSYEQYF	TGCGCCAGCACGGAGGGATCCTACGAGCAGTACTTC
NA	13	TRBV6-1	TRBJ2-7	NA	CASSVRDPYEQYF	TGTGCCAGCAGCGTCAGGGACCCCTACGAGCAGTACTTC
NA	15	TRBV9	TRBJ2-5	NA	CASKSWLAAQETQYF	TGTGCCAGCAAGTCGTGGTTAGCGGCCCAAGAGACCCAGTACTTC
few	11	TRBV24-1	TRBJ1-2	NA	CATSDLNNYTF	TGTGCCACCAGTGATTTAAACAACTACACCTTC
few	14	TRBV7-9	TRBJ1-2	NA	CASSLSGAEGGYTF	TGTGCCAGCAGCTTATCAGGGGCGGAGGGTGGCTACACCTTC
many	14	TRBV10-2	TRBJ1-1	NA	CASSESRGITEAFF	TGCGCCAGCAGTGAGTCTAGGGGCATCACTGAAGCTTTCTTT
NA	11	TRBV10-3	TRBJ1-2	NA	CASLTVLGYTF	TGTGCCTCCCTAACGGTCCTTGGCTACACCTTC
NA	16	TRBV5-1	TRBJ1-1	TRBD1	CASSLDRGLVNTEAFF	TGTGCCAGCAGCTTGGACAGGGGGCTCGTGAACACTGAAGCTTTCTTT
few	13	TRBV7-2	TRBJ1-2	NA	CASSFGHRYGYTF	TGTGCCAGCAGCTTTGGGCACCGCTATGGCTACACCTTC
few	14	TRBV5-5	TRBJ1-5	NA	CASSLNGYNQPQHF	TGTGCCAGCAGCTTGAACGGATACAATCAGCCCCAGCATTTT
NA	13	TRBV7-9	TRBJ2-7	NA	CASSLWSSYEQYF	TGTGCCAGCAGCTTATGGAGCTCCTACGAGCAGTACTTC
NA	14	TRBV6-4	TRBJ2-3	TRBD1	CASSEGQGEDTQYF	TGTGCCAGCAGTGAGGGACAGGGGGAAGATACGCAGTATTTT
NA	12	TRBV11-2	TRBJ2-7	NA	CASSLAVLEQYF	TGTGCCAGCAGCTTAGCCGTTCTCGAGCAGTACTTC
NA	16	TRBV7-2	TRBJ2-5	TRBD2	CASSFSGRALGETQYF	TGTGCCAGCAGCTTTAGCGGGAGGGCCCTCGGTGAGACCCAGTACTTC
NA	13	TRBV12-3/TRBV12-4	TRBJ1-1	TRBD1	CASSIGTGGGAFF	TGTGCCAGCAGTATCGGGACAGGCGGTGGAGCTTTCTTT
NA	13	TRBV6-6	TRBJ1-3	TRBD1	CASIDRAGNTIYF	TGTGCCAGCATCGACAGGGCTGGAAACACCATATATTTT
NA	13	TRBV12-3/TRBV12-4	TRBJ2-7	NA	CASSLSYGAEQYF	TGTGCCAGCAGTTTATCATATGGAGCCGAGCAGTACTTC
few	18	TRBV6-5	TRBJ1-3	TRBD1	CASSYSAQGERIGNTIYF	TGTGCCAGCAGTTACTCCGCACAGGGGGAAAGGATAGGAAACACCATATATTTT
few	18	TRBV29-1	TRBJ2-7	NA	CSVLRVTGVGLVSYEQYF	TGCAGCGTCCTGCGGGTTACAGGGGTGGGACTAGTCTCCTACGAGCAGTACTTC